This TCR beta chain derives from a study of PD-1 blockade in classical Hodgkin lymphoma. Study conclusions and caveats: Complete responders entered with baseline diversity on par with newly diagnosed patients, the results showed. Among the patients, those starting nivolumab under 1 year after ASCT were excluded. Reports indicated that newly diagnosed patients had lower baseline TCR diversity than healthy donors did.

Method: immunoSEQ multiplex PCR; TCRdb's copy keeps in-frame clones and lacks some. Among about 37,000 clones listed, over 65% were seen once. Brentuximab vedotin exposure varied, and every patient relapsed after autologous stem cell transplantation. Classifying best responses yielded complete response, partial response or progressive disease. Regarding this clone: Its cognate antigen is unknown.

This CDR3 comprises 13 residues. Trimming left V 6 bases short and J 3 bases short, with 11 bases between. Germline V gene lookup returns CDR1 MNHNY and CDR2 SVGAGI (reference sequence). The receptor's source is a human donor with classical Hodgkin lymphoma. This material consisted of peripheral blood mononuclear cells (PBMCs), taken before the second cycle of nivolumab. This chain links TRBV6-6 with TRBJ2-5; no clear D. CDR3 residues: CASSPLWEETQYF. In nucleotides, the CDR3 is TGTGCCAGCAGCCCCCTCTGGGAAGAGACCCAGTACTTC.